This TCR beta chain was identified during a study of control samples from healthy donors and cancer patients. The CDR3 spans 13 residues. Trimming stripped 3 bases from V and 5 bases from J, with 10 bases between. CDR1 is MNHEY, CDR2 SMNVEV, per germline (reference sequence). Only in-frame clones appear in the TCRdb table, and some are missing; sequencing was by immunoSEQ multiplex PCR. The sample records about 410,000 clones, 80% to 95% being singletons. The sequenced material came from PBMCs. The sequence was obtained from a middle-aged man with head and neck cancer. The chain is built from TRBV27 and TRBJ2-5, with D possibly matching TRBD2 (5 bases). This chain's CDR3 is CASSLVWRETQYF. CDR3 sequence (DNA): TGTGCCAGCAGTTTGGTTTGGAGGGAGACCCAGTACTTC.